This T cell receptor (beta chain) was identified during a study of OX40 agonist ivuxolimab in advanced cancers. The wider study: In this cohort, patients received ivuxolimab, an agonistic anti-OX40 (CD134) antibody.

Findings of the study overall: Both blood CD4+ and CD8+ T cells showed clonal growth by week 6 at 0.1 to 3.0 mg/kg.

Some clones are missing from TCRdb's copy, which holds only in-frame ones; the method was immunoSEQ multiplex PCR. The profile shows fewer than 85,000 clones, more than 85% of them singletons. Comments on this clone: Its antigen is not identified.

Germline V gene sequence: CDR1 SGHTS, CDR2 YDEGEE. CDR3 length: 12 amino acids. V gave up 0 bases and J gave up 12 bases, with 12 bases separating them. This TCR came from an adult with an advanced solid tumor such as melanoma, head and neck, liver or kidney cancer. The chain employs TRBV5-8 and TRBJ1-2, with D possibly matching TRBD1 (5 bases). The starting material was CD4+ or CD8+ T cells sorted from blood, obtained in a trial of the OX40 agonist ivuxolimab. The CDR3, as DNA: TGTGCCAGCAGCTTGGCAGGGAAAGGCCACACCTTC. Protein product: CASSLAGKGHTF.